The 14 T cell receptor beta chains below all came from one sample that was sequenced in a study of identifying expanded T cells in peripheral blood. Produced via immunoSEQ multiplex PCR; TCRdb's table is partial and in-frame only. The data contain over 70,000 clones, 88% of them singletons. Sequencing used blood. All receptors come from a person aged 18-69 years in good health.

The V and J genes are TRBV9 and TRBJ2-5, with 8 bases aligning to TRBD2. Germline V CDR1 and CDR2: SGDLS, YYNGEE. The CDR3 runs to 15 residues. Trimming at V came to 0 bases and at J to 5 bases, leaving 6 bases not matched to a gene. The CDR3 sequence: CASSVAGGARETQYF. The CDR3 DNA sequence: TGTGCCAGCAGCGTAGCCGGGGGGGCCAGGGAGACCCAGTACTTC.

This clone was observed once. The chain couples TRBV7-2 to TRBJ2-1; D not resolved. V dropped 2 bases and J dropped 7 bases, with 15 bases sitting between them. This CDR3 contains 15 residues. Germline CDR1 reads SGHTA; CDR2 reads FQGNSA. In DNA, the CDR3 is TGTGCCAGCAGCTTATACGTAGCTCTCGGGAATGAGCAGTTCTTC. It specifies CASSLYVALGNEQFF.

The J gene is TRBJ1-1, the V gene TRBV4-3, with D uncertain. Trimming pared 1 base from V and 2 bases from J, leaving 14 bases between. Germline V CDR1 and CDR2: LGHNA, YSLEER. This CDR3 region has 16 residues. CDR3 loop: CASSQATGYENTEAFF. CDR3 DNA: TGCGCCAGCAGCCAAGCAACTGGGTATGAAAACACTGAAGCTTTCTTT.

The chain recombines TRBV5-4 with TRBJ1-3, with D tentatively TRBD1 (5 bases). CDR1 and CDR2 (germline): SGHNT, YYREEE (reference sequence). Trimming stripped 3 bases from V and 6 bases from J, with 10 bases between. The CDR3 loop spans 13 amino acids. This CDR3 reads CASSSAGENTIYF. Written as DNA, the CDR3 is TGTGCCAGCAGCTCTGCGGGGGAAAACACCATATATTTT.

The chain links TRBV6-6 to TRBJ2-6; a weak D match, TRBD2 (5 bases). From germline, CDR1 is MNHNY and CDR2 SVGAGI (reference sequence). CDR3 length: 15 amino acids. The V end lost 4 bases, the J end lost 2 bases, and 9 bases lay between the germline ends. The CDR3 bases are TGTGCCAGCAGTTCCATCGGGGCTGGGGCCAACGTCCTGACTTTC. Translation gives CASSSIGAGANVLTF.

J is TRBJ2-7 and V is TRBV5-1; D gene ambiguous. The germline V and J ends were trimmed by 4 bases and 0 bases, with 20 bases remaining between them. CDR1 and CDR2 from the germline V gene are SGHRS and YFSETQ. CDR3 length: 17 residues. The CDR3 nucleotides are TGCGCCAGCAGCCCAAATCCTCTGGACGTCAGCTCCTACGAGCAGTACTTC. Its translation: CASSPNPLDVSSYEQYF.

The rearrangement joins TRBV4-3 to TRBJ2-7, with D possibly called TRBD1 or TRBD2 (5 bases each). Germline CDR1 and CDR2: LGHNA and YSLEER. This CDR3 is built from 14 residues. The V and J ends lost 5 bases and 5 bases respectively, with 16 bases between them. DNA of the CDR3: TGCGCCAGCAGCTCGGGTGAGGGGAAGCACGAGCAGTACTTC. Its translation: CASSSGEGKHEQYF.

This clone was found a few times. V usage is TRBV6-6 and J usage is TRBJ2-7, with a possible D match to TRBD1 (5 bases). The germline V gene has CDR1 MNHNY and CDR2 SVGAGI (reference sequence). The CDR3 consists of 13 residues. V was trimmed by 0 bases and J by 2 bases, leaving 5 bases between them. The CDR3 coding sequence is TGTGCCAGCAGTTACTCGGGGCCCTACGAGCAGTACTTC. Translation gives CASSYSGPYEQYF.

V and J are TRBV13 and TRBJ1-4, with D unclear. The germline V and J ends were trimmed by 5 bases and 8 bases, with 18 bases remaining between them. The CDR3 length is 15 residues. From germline, CDR1 is PRHDT and CDR2 FYEKMQ (reference sequence). Here the CDR3 DNA reads TGTGCCAGCAGCCTCCCCGGGTCGGGAGACGAAAAACTGTTTTTT. It yields the protein CASSLPGSGDEKLFF.

The chain combines TRBV6-5 with TRBJ1-2, with 10 positions matching TRBD1. CDR1 and CDR2 (germline): MNHEY, SVGAGI. CDR3 size: 13 residues. V was clipped by 5 bases and J by 8 bases; unmatched bases: 5. The CDR3 nucleotides are TGTGCCAGCAGTCGGGACAGGGGAAGGGGCTACACCTTC. This gives the protein CASSRDRGRGYTF.

This clone came up a few times. The V and J genes are TRBV6-5 and TRBJ1-6; 7 bases fit TRBD1. The V gene's germline CDR1 is MNHEY and CDR2 SVGAGI. CDR3 length: 14 amino acids. The ends lost 7 bases at V and 9 bases at J; junction bases unmatched: 9. CDR3 bases: TGTGCCAGCACGCCCGTGCAGGGGGGTTCACCCCTCCACTTT. This sequence encodes CASTPVQGGSPLHF.

V and J are TRBV30 and TRBJ1-4; D remains ambiguous. The CDR3 has 14 amino acids. Germline CDR1 and CDR2: GTSNPN and SVGIG (reference sequence). V lost 0 bases, J lost 7 bases, and 12 bases lay in between. In nucleotides, the CDR3 is TGTGCCTGGAGTGTTTGGTTTGGCGTTGAAAAACTGTTTTTT. Protein: CAWSVWFGVEKLFF.

The V gene is TRBV4-3, the J gene TRBJ1-3; D might be TRBD1 (6 bases). The length of the CDR3 is 15 residues. Per germline, CDR1 LGHNA and CDR2 YSLEER. V was clipped by 1 base and J by 7 bases, with 14 bases between them. The CDR3 loop is CASSQALAQGNTIYF. For the CDR3, the DNA is TGCGCCAGCAGCCAAGCCCTCGCCCAGGGGAACACCATATATTTT.

The chain couples TRBV4-3 to TRBJ1-6, with D possibly matching TRBD1 (5 bases). This CDR3 has 15 residues. Germline CDR1 and CDR2: LGHNA and YSLEER. Between the trimmed V and J ends, which lost 2 bases and 6 bases, there was a span of 11 bases. CDR3 sequence: CASSQKGYSNSPLHF. DNA for the CDR3: TGCGCCAGCAGCCAAAAGGGGTACTCTAATTCACCCCTCCACTTT.